The text below deals with one T cell receptor beta chain. Its target is unknown. The sample belongs to a study of T cell responses to AZD1222 COVID-19 vaccine. Broader study findings: Seropositive status at baseline applied to only 5 or 6 AZD1222 recipients. Epitopes outside B.1.351 and B.1.1.7 mutated regions reportedly drew nearly half of spike TCRs.

Some clones are missing from TCRdb's copy, which holds only in-frame ones; the method was immunoSEQ multiplex PCR. This table has roughly 140,000 clones, approximately 87% appearing once. The clonotype was recovered from an adult who received the AZD1222 COVID-19 vaccine. Sequencing was performed on peripheral blood, taken 28 days after the second AZD1222 dose.

The CDR3 DNA sequence: TGTGCCAGCAGTCCGGGACAGTTGATGTCCTACGAGCAGTACTTC. Translating it yields CASSPGQLMSYEQYF. The rearrangement links TRBV28 to TRBJ2-7; the match to TRBD1 covers 7 bases. Germline CDR1 is MDHEN and CDR2 is SYDVKM. The CDR3 spans 15 residues. The V segment lost 5 bases and the J segment 1 base; nucleotides outside the gene matches: 8.